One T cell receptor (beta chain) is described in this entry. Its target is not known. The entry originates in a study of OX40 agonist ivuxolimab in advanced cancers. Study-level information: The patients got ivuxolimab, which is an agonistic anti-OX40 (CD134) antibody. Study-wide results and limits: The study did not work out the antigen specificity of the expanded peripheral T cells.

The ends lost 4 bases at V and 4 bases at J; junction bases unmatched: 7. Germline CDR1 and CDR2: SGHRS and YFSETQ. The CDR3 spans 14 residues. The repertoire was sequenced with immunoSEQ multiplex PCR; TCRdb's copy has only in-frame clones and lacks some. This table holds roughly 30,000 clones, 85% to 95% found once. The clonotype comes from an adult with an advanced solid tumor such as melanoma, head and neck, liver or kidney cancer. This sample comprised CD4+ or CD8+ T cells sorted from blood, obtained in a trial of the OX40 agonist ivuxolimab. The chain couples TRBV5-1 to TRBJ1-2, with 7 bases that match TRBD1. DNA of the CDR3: TGCGCCAGCAGCCCAGGGGGAGAGGGCTATGGCTACACCTTC. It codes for CASSPGGEGYGYTF.